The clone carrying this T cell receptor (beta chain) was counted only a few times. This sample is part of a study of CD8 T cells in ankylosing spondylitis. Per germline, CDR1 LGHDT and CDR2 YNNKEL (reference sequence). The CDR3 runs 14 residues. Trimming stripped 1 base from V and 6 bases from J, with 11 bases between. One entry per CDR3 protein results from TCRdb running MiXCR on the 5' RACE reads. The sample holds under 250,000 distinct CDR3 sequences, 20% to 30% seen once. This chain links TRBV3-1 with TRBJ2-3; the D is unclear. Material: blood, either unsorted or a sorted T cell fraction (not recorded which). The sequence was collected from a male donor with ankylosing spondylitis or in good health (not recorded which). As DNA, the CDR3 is TGTGCCAGCAGCCAAGCGAGGTTGCGGGATACGCAGTATTTT. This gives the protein CASSQARLRDTQYF.